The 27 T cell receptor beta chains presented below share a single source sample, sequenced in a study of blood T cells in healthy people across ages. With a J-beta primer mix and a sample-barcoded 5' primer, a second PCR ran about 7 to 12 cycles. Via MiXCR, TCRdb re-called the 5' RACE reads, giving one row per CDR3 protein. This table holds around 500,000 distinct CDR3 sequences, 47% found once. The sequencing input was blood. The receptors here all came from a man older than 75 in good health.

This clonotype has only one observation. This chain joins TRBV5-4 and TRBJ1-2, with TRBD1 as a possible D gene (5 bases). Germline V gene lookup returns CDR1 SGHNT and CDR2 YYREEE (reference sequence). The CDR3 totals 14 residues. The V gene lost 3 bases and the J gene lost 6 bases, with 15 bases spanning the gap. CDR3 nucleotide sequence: TGTGCCAGCAGCTGGGACTACGGCCCCGATGGCTACACCTTC. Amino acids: CASSWDYGPDGYTF.

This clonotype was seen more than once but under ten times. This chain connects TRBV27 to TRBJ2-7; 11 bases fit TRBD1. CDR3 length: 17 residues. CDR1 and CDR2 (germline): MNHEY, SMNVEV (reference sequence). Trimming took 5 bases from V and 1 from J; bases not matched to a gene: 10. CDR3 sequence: CASSILPGQGDSYEQYF. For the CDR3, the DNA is TGTGCCAGCAGTATCCTTCCGGGACAGGGGGATTCCTACGAGCAGTACTTC.

The CDR3 DNA follows: TGTGCCAGCAGTTACGGGCAATATAGCAATCAGCCCCAGCATTTT. It yields the protein CASSYGQYSNQPQHF. This chain links TRBV6-2 or TRBV6-3 with TRBJ1-5; D is unclear. The CDR3 is 15 amino acids. V dropped 2 bases and J dropped 0 bases, with 8 bases sitting between them. Germline V gene data show CDR1 as MNHEY and CDR2 as SVGEGT.

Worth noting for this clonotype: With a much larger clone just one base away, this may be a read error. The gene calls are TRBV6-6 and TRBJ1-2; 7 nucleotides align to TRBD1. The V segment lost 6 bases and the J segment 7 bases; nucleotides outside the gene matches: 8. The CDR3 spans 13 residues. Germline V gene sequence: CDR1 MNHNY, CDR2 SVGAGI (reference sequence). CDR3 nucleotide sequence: TGTGCCAGCAGCAGCACAGGGGTATGTGGCTACACCTTC. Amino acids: CASSSTGVCGYTF.

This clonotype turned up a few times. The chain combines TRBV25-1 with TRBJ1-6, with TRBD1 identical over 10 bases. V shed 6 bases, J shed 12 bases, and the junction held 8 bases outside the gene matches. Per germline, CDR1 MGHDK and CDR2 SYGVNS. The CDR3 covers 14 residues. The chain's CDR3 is CASSSGTGARPLHF. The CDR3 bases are TGTGCCAGCAGCTCCGGGACAGGGGCCCGACCCCTCCACTTT. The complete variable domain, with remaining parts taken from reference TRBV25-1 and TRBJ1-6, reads EADIYQTPRYLVIGTGKKITLECSQTMGHDKMYWYQQDPGMELHLIHYSYGVNSTEKGDLSSESTVSRIRTEHFPLTLESARPSHTSQYLCASSSGTGARPLHFGNGTRLTVT.

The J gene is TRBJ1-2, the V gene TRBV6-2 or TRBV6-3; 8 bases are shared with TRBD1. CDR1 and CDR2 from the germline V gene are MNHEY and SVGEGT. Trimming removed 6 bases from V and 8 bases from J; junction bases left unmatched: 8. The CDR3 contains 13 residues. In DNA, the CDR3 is TGTGCCAGCAGCAGGGACAGGATAGAAGGCTACACCTTC. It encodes CASSRDRIEGYTF.

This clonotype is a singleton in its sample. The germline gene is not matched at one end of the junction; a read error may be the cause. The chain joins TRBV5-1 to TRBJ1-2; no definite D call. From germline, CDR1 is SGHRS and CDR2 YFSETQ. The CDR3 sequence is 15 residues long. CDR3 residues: CAGSLESAGNYGYTF. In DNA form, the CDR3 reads TGCGCCGGCAGCTTGGAGTCGGCAGGCAACTATGGCTACACCTTC.

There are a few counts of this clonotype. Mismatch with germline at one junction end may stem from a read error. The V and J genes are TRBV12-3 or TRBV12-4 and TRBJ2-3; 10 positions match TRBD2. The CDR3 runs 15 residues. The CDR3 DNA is TGCGCCAGCAGCTCTAGCGGGGGCAGCACAGATACGCAGTATTTT. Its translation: CASSSSGGSTDTQYF.

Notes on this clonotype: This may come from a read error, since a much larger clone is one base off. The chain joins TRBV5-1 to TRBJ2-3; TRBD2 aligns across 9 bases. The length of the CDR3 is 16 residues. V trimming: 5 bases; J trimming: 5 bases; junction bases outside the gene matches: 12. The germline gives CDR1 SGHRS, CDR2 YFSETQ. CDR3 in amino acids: CASRPGHQAGGDTQYF. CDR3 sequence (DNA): TGCGCCAGCAGGCCGGGACACCAAGCGGGGGGAGATACGCAGTATTTT.

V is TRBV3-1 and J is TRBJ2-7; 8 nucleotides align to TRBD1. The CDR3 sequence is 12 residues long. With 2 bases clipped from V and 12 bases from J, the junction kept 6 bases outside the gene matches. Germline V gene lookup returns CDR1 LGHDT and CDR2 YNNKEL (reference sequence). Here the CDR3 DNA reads TGTGCCAGCAGCCAACCGACAGGGGAATCGTACTTC. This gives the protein CASSQPTGESYF.

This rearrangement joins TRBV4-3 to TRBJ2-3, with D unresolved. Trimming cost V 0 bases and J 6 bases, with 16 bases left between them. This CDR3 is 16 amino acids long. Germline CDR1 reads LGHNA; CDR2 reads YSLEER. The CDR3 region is CASSQESPRLGDTQYF. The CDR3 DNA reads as TGCGCCAGCAGCCAAGAATCCCCCCGTTTAGGTGATACGCAGTATTTT.

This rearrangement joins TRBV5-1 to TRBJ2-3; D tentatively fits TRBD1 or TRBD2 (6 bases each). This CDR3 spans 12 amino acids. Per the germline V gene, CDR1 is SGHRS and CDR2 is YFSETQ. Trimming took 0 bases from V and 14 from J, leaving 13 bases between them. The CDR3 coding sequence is TGCGCCAGCAGCTTGGACAGGGAGGTACGGTATTTT. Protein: CASSLDREVRYF. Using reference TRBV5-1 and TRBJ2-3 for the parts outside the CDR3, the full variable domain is KAGVTQTPRYLIKTRGQQVTLSCSPISGHRSVSWYQQTPGQGLQFLFEYFSETQRNKGNFPGRFSGRQFSNSRSEMNVSTLELGDSALYLCASSLDREVRYFGPGTRLTVL.

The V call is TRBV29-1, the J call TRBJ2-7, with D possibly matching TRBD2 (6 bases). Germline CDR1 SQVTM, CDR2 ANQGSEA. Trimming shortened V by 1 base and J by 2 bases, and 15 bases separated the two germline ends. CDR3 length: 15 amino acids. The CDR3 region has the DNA TGCAGCGTTGAAGCAAGGCAGGGAGGTCCCTACGAGCAGTACTTC. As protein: CSVEARQGGPYEQYF.

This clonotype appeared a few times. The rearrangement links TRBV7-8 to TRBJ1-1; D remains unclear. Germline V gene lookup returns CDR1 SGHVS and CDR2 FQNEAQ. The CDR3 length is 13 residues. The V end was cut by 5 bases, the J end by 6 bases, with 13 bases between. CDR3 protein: CASSGPGYAEAFF. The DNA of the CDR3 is TGTGCCAGCAGCGGACCTGGCTATGCTGAAGCTTTCTTT.

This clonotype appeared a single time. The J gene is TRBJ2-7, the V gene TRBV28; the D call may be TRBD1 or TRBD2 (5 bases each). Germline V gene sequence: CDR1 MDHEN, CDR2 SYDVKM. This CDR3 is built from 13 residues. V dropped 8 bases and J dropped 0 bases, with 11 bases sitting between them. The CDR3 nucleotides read TGTGCCAGCGGCCGGGGCCCCTCCTACGAGCAGTACTTC. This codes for CASGRGPSYEQYF.

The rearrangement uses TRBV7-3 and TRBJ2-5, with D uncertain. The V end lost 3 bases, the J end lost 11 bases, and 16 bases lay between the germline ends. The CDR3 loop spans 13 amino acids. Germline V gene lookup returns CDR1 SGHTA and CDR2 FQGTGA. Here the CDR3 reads CASSFASHNEQYF. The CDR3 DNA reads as TGTGCCAGCAGCTTCGCCAGTCACAATGAGCAGTACTTC.

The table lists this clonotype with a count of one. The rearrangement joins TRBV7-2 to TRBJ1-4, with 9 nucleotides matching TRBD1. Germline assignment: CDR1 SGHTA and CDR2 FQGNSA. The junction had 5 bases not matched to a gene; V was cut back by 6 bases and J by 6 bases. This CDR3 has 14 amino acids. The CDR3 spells CASSPQGADEKLFF. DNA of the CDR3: TGTGCCAGCAGTCCACAGGGGGCCGATGAAAAACTGTTTTTT.

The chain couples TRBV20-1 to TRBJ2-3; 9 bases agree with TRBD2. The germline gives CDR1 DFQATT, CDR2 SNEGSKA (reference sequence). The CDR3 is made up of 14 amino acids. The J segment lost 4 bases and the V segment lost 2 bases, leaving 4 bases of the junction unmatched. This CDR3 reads CSARPWTSADTQYF. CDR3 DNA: TGCAGTGCTAGACCATGGACTAGCGCAGATACGCAGTATTTT.

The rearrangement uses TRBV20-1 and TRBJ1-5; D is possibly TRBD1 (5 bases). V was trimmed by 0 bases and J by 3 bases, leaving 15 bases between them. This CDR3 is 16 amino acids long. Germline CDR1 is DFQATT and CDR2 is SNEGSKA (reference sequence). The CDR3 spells CSARDTLGRLNQPQHF. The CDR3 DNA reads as TGCAGTGCTAGAGATACCCTGGGACGTCTCAATCAGCCCCAGCATTTT.

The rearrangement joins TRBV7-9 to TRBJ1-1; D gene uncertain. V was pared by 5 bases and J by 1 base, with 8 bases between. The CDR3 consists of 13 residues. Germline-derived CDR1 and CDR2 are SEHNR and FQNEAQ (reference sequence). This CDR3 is CASSPSGNTEAFF. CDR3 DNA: TGTGCCAGCAGCCCTTCAGGGAACACTGAAGCTTTCTTT.

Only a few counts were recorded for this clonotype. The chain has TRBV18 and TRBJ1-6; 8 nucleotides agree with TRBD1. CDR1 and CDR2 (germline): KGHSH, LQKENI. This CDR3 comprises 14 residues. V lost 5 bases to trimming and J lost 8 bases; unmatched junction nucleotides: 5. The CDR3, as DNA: TGTGCCAGCTCAGAACAGGGGGAGGATTCACCCCTCCACTTT. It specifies CASSEQGEDSPLHF.

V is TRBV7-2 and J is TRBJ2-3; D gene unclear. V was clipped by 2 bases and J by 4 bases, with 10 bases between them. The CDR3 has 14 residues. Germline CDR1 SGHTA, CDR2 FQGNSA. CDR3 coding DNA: TGTGCCAGCAGCTTAAGTGGTTGGGCAGATACGCAGTATTTT. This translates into CASSLSGWADTQYF.

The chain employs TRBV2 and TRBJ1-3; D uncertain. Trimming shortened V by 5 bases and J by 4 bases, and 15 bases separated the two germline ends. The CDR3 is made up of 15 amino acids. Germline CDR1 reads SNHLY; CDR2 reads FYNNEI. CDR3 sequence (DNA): TGTGCCAGCAGTCGGACCGATCCCCAGGGAAACACCATATATTTT. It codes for CASSRTDPQGNTIYF.

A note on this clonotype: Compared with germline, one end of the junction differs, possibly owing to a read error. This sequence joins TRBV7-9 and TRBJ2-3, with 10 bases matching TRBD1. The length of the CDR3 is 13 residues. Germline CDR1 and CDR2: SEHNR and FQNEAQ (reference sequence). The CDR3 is CAIKDRGAYTQFF. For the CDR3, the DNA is TGTGCCATCAAGGACAGGGGGGCATATACGCAGTTTTTT.

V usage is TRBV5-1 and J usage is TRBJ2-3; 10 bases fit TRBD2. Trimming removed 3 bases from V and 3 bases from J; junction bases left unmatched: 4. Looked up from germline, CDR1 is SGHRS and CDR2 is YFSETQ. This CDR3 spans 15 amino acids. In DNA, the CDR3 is TGCGCCAGCAGCTGGGATAGCGGGGGGACAGATACGCAGTATTTT. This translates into CASSWDSGGTDTQYF.

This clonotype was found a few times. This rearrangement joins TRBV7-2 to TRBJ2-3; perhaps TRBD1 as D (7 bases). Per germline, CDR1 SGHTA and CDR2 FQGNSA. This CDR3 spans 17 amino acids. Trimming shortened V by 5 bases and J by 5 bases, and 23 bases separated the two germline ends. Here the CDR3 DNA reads TGTGCCAGCAGCCCAATAATCCAGGGGGGACGGGGAGATACGCAGTATTTT. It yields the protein CASSPIIQGGRGDTQYF.

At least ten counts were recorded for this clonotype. CDR3 DNA sequence: TGTGCCAGCAGTTACCGGACTAGCGGGAGTTTTGGTGAGCAGTTCTTC. It is translated as CASSYRTSGSFGEQFF. This chain connects TRBV6-5 to TRBJ2-1, with TRBD2 matching over 13 bases. Trimming at V came to 2 bases and at J to 9 bases, leaving 7 bases not matched to a gene. Germline values: CDR1 MNHEY, CDR2 SVGAGI. The CDR3 loop spans 16 amino acids.